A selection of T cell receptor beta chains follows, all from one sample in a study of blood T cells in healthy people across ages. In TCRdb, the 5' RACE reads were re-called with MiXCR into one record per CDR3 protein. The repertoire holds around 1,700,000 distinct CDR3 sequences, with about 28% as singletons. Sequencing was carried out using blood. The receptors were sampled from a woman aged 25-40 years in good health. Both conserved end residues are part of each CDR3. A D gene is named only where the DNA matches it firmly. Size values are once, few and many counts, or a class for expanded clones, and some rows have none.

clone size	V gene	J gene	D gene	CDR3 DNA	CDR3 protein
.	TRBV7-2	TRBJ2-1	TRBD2	TGTGCCAGCAGCTTAGGTGGGCTAGCGGGAGTGGTCGATGAGCAGTTCTTC	CASSLGGLAGVVDEQFF
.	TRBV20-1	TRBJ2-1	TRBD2	TGCAGTGCTAGAGAGGTAGGCGGGAGGGCCAAGTTCTTC	CSAREVGGRAKFF
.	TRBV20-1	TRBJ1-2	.	TGCAGTGCTGGCGGAAGGGTGTCTAACTATGGCTACACCTTC	CSAGGRVSNYGYTF
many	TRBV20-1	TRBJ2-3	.	TGCAGGGAGGGGGGGGCAGGTACAGATACGCAGTATTTT	CREGGAGTDTQYF
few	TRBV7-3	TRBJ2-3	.	TGTGCCAGCAGCCGTATGGCTCCAGATACGCAGTATTTT	CASSRMAPDTQYF
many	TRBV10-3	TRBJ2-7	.	TGTGCCATCAGGGACACTGGGGGTCCCTACGAGCAGTACTTC	CAIRDTGGPYEQYF
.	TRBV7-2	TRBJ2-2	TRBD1	TGTGCCAGCAGCCCCAGGACAGGGAACGCCGGGGAGCTGTTTTTT	CASSPRTGNAGELFF
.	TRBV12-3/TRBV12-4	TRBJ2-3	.	TGTGCCAGCAGTTCACCCTCCATTAGCACAGATACGCAGTATTTT	CASSSPSISTDTQYF
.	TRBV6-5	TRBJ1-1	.	TGTGCCAGCAGTTACCGGGTCGGCGCTGAAGCTTTCTTT	CASSYRVGAEAFF
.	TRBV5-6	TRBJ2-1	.	TGTGCCAGCAGCTTGGCCACACTAGCCGGCTACAATGAGCAGTTCTTC	CASSLATLAGYNEQFF
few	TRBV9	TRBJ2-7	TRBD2	TGTGCCAGCAGCGTAGGGGATAGCGGGTCCCCCTACGAGCAGTACTTC	CASSVGDSGSPYEQYF
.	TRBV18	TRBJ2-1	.	TGTGCCAGCTCACCCTTAGGGGGGAGTCATGAGCAGTTCTTC	CASSPLGGSHEQFF
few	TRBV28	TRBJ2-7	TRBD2	TGTGCCAGCAGTTCCCGCGGGAGCGGGAGGGGCTACGAGCAGTACTTC	CASSSRGSGRGYEQYF
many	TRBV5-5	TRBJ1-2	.	TGTGCCAGCAGCCGTGATGAGAGCGGCTACACCTTC	CASSRDESGYTF